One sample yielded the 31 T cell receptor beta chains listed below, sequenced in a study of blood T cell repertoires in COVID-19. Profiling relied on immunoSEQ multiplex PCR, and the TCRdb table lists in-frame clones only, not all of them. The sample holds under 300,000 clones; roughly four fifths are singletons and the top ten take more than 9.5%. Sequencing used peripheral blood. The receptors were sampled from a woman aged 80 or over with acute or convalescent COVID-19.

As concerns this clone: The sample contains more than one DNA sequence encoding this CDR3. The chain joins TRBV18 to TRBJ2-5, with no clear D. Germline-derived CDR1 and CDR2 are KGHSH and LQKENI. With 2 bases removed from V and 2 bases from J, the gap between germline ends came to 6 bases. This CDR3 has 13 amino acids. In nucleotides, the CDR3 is TGTGCCAGCTCACCAAGTCAGCAAGAGACCCAGTACTTC. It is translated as CASSPSQQETQYF.

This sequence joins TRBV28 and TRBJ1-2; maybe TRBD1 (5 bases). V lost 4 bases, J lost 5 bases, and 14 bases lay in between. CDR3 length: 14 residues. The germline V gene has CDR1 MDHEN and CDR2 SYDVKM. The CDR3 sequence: CASSSQGKGYGYTF. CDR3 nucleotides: TGTGCCAGCAGTTCCCAGGGTAAGGGGTATGGCTACACCTTC.

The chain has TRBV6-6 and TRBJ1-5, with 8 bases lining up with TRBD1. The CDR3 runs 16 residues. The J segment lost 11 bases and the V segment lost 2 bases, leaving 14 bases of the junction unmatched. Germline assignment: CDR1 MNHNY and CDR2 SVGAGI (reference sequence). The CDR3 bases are TGTGCCAGCAGTTACCCCCACAATGACGTGGACAGGGCCCAGCATTTT. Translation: CASSYPHNDVDRAQHF.

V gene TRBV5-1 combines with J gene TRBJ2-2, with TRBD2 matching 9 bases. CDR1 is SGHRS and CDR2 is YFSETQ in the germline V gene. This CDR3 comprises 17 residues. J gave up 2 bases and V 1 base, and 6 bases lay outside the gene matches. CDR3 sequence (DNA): TGCGCCAGCAGCTTGTTTAGCGGGGGACCTAACACCGGGGAGCTGTTTTTT. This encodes CASSLFSGGPNTGELFF.

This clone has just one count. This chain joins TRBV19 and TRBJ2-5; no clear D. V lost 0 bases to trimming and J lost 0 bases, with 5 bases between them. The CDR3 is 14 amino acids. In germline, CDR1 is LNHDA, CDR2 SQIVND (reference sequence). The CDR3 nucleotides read TGTGCCAGTAGTATAGACAGTTACCAAGAGACCCAGTACTTC. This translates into CASSIDSYQETQYF.

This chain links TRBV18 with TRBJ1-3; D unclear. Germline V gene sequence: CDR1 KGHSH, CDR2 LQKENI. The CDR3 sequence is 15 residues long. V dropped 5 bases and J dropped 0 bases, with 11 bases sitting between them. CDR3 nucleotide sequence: TGTGCCAGCTCAGGTGCAGTCAGCTCTGGAAACACCATATATTTT. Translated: CASSGAVSSGNTIYF.

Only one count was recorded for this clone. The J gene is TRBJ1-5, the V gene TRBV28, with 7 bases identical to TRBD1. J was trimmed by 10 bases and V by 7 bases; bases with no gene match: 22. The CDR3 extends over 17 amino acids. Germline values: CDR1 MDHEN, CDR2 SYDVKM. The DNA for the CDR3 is TGTGCCAGCACCCTCGGTCCGGGACAGCCCTCCCATAAACCCCAGCATTTT. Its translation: CASTLGPGQPSHKPQHF.

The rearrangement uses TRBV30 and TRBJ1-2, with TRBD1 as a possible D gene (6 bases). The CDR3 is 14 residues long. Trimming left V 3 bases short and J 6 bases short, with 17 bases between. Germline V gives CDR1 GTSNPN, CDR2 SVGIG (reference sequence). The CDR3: CAWSRGGDIHGYTF. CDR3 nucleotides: TGTGCCTGGAGCCGGGGGGGGGACATTCATGGCTACACCTTC.

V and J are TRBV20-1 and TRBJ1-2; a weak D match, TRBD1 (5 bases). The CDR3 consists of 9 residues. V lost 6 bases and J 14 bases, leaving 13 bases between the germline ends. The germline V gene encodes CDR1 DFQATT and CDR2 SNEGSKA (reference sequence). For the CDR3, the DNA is TGCAGTGCCCCCCCAGGGCAAACCTTC. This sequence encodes CSAPPGQTF.

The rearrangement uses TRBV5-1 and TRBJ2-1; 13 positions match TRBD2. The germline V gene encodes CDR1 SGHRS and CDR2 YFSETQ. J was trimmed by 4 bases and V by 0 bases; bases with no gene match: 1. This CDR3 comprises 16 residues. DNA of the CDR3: TGCGCCAGCAGCTTGGGACTAGCGGGGGGTTACAATGAGCAGTTCTTC. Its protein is CASSLGLAGGYNEQFF. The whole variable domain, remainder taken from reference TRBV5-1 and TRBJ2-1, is KAGVTQTPRYLIKTRGQQVTLSCSPISGHRSVSWYQQTPGQGLQFLFEYFSETQRNKGNFPGRFSGRQFSNSRSEMNVSTLELGDSALYLCASSLGLAGGYNEQFFGPGTRLTVL.

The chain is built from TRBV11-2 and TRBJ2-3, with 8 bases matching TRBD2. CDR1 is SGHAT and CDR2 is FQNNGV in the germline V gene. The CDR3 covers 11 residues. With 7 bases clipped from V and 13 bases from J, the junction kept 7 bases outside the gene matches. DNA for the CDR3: TGTGCCAGCACGGCGGGGGGTATGGAGTATTTT. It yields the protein CASTAGGMEYF.

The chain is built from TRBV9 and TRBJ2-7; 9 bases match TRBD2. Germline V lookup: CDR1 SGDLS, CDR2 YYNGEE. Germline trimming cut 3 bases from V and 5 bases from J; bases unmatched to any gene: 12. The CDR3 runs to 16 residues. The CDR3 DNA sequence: TGTGCCAGCAGCGAGATAGCGGGGGCCCTTATTGACGAGCAGTACTTC. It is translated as CASSEIAGALIDEQYF.

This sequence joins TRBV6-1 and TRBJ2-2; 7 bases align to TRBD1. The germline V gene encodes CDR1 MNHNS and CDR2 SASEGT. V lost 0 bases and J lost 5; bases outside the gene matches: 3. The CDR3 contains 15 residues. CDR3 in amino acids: CASSEADRATGELFF. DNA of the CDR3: TGTGCCAGCAGTGAAGCCGACAGGGCGACCGGGGAGCTGTTTTTT.

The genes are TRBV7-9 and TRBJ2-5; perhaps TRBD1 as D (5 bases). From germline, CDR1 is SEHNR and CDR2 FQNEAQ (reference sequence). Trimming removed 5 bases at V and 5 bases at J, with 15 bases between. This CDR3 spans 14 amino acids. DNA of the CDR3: TGTGCCAGCAGCGTTTCAGGGTTATGGGAGACCCAGTACTTC. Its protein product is CASSVSGLWETQYF.

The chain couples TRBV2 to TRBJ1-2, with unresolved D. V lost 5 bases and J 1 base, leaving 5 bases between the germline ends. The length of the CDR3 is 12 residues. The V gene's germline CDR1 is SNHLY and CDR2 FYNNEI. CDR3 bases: TGTGCCAGCAGTCTACTTAACTATGGCTACACCTTC. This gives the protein CASSLLNYGYTF.

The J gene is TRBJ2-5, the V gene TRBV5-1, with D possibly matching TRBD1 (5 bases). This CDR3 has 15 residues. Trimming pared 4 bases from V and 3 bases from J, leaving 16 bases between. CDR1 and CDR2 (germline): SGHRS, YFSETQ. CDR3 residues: CASSNPGQTKETQYF. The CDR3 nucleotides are TGCGCCAGCAGCAACCCAGGGCAGACCAAAGAGACCCAGTACTTC.

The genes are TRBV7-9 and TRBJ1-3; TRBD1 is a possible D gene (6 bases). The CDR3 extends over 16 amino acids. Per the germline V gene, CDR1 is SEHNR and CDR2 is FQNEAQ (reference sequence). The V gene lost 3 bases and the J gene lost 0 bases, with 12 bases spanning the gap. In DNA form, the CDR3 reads TGTGCCAGCAGCTTGAACAGGGCTCTCTCTGGAAACACCATATATTTT. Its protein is CASSLNRALSGNTIYF.

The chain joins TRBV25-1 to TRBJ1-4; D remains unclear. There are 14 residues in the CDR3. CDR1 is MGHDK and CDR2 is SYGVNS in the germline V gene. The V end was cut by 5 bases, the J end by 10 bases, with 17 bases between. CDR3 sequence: CASSPREASGKLFF. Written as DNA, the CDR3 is TGTGCCAGCAGTCCCCGGGAAGCTTCGGGAAAACTGTTTTTT.

CDR3 bases: TGTGCCAGCAGCCAAGATAGGAGGGCTAGCTCTGGGGCCAACGTCCTGACTTTC. Translation gives CASSQDRRASSGANVLTF. The V gene is TRBV3-1 (or the pseudogene TRBV3-2), the J gene TRBJ2-6, with D maybe TRBD2 (6 bases). Germline CDR1 LGHDT, CDR2 YNNKEL (reference sequence). V dropped 0 bases and J dropped 0 bases, with 12 bases sitting between them. The CDR3 is 18 amino acids.

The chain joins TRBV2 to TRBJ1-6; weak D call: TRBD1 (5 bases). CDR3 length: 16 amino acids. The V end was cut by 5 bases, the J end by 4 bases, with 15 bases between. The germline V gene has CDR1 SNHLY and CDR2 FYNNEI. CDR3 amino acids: CASSPSQTAYNSPLHF. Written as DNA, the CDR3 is TGTGCCAGCAGTCCTTCCCAGACAGCGTATAATTCACCCCTCCACTTT.

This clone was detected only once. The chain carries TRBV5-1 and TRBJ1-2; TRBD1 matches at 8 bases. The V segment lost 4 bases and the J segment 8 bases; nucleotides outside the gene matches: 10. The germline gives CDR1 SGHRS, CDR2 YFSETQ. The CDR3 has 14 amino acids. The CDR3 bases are TGCGCCAGCAGCACAGGACAGGGACGGGAAGGCTACACCTTC. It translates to CASSTGQGREGYTF.

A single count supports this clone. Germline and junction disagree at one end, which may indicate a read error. The CDR3 reads CASSLGGTEGETQYF. As DNA, the CDR3 is TGTGCTAGCAGCTTAGGGGGAACGGAGGGGGAGACCCAGTACTTC. The chain joins TRBV7-7 to TRBJ2-5; D could derive from TRBD1 or TRBD2 (6 bases each). This CDR3 is built from 15 residues. Looked up from germline, CDR1 is SSHAT and CDR2 is FNYEAQ (reference sequence).

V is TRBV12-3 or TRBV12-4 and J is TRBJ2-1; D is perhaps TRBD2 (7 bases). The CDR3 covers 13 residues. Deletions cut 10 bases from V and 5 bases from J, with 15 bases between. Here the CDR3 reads CATRRGGNNEQFF. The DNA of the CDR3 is TGTGCCACCCGGAGGGGGGGGAACAATGAGCAGTTCTTC.

The CDR3 here is CASSQDRQGDTEAFF. The CDR3 nucleotides read TGTGCCAGCAGCCAAGATCGGCAGGGTGACACTGAAGCTTTCTTT. The chain couples TRBV3-1 (or the pseudogene TRBV3-2) to TRBJ1-1; tentatively, D is TRBD1 (5 bases). The CDR3 is 15 residues long. Deletions cut 0 bases from V and 3 bases from J, with 11 bases between. Per germline, CDR1 LGHDT and CDR2 YNNKEL (reference sequence).

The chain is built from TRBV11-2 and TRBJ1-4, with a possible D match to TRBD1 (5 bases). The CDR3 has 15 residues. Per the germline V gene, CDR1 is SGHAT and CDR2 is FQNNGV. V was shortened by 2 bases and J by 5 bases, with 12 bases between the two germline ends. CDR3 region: CASSLRGTENEKLFF. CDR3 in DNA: TGTGCCAGCAGCTTACGCGGGACGGAGAATGAAAAACTGTTTTTT.

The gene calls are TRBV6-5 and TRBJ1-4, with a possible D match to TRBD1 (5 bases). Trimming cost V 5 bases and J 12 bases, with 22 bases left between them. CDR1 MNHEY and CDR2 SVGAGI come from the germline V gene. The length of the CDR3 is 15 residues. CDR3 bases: TGTGCCAGCAGTCTGGAGGCAGGGACTCTTCAGGAACTGTTTTTT. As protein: CASSLEAGTLQELFF.

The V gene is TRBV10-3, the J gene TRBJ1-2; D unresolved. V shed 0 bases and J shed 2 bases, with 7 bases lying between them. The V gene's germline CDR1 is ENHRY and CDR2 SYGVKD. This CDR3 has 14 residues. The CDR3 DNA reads TGTGCCATCAGTGAGTCGAGGGTGAACTATGGCTACACCTTC. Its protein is CAISESRVNYGYTF.

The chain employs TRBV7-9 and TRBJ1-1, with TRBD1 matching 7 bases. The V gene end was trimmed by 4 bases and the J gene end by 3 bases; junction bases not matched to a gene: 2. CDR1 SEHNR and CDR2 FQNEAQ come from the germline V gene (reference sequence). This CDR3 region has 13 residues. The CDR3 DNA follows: TGTGCCAGCAGCTCAGGGACAGACACTGAAGCTTTCTTT. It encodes CASSSGTDTEAFF.

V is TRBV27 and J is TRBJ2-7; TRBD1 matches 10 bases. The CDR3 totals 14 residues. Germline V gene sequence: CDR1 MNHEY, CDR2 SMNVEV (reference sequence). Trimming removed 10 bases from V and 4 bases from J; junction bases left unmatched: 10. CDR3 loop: CATRVRTGGYEQYF. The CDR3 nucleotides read TGTGCCACCAGAGTGAGGACAGGGGGATACGAGCAGTACTTC.

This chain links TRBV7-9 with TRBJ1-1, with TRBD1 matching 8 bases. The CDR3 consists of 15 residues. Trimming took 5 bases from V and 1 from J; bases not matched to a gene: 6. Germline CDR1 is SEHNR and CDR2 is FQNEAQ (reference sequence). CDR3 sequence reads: CASSRAGTGNTEAFF. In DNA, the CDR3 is TGTGCCAGCAGCCGCGCCGGGACAGGGAACACTGAAGCTTTCTTT.

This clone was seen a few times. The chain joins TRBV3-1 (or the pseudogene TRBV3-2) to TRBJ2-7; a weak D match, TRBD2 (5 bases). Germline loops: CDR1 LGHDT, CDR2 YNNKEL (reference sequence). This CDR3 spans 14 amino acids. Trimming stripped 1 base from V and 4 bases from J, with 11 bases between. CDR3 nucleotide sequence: TGTGCCAGCAGCCAAGTAGGAGGTTGGTACGAGCAGTACTTC. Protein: CASSQVGGWYEQYF.